This T cell receptor (beta chain) was found in a study of blood T cell repertoires in COVID-19. Across the whole study: Sites across the United States, Italy and Spain contributed samples from acute and convalescent COVID-19.

This CDR3 is built from 19 residues. The germline gives CDR1 SGDLS, CDR2 YYNGEE. The J segment lost 7 bases and the V segment lost 0 bases, leaving 17 bases of the junction unmatched. Sequencing used immunoSEQ multiplex PCR; TCRdb keeps in-frame clones, though not all of them. The sample lists about 7,500 clones, around 79% seen once, with under 20% in the top ten. Material for sequencing was peripheral blood. The genes are TRBV9 and TRBJ2-1, with TRBD2 matching 9 bases. This clonotype was sampled from a human donor in a cohort sampled during active COVID-19. CDR3 sequence (DNA): TGTGCCAGCAGCGTAGGTTTATACGGGACTAGCCAATCCCCGAATGAGCAGTTCTTC. Protein sequence: CASSVGLYGTSQSPNEQFF.